This TCR beta chain derives from a study of blood T cell repertoires in COVID-19 (dated by TCRdb to 2018 to 2021). Study-level background: Samples from collaborators originated in the United States, Italy and Spain and spanned both the acute and convalescent phases of COVID-19. The repertoires were made available in a free public database intended to serve as a resource for research on the immune response to SARS-CoV-2. Where HLA class I and class II types were available, the types were taken from metadata supplied by the sample provider, not from assay-based typing. The prospective study material was composed of cDNA or gDNA derived from T cells, B-cell-depleted T cells, or PBMCs. Deeply sampled blood TCRbeta repertoires from subjects exposed to, actively infected with, or recovered from COVID-19 were included in the dataset. Sample metadata almost always included a de-identified subject ID, COVID-19 status, age in years and sex. The samples were drawn from two sources: the first 160 participants of the ongoing ImmuneRACE study, and fewer than 1,500 subjects contributed by 6 global collaborators. Overall study results and their limits: How much clinical and demographic metadata was included differed by source and by participant, and the metadata was provided uncurated.

This clone was seen at least ten times. Its antigen is still unknown. Base qualities are not at hand, and no much larger clone is one base apart. Whole blood was collected in K2EDTA tubes by collaborating institutions according to the institutions' own protocols. For TCRbeta analysis, collaborator samples were shipped as frozen whole blood, as isolated PBMCs, or as DNA extracted from either sample type. The immunoSEQ Assay, a bias-controlled multiplex PCR, was used to amplify TCRbeta CDR3 regions from genomic DNA. On the study's bioinformatics: The number of nucleated cells in each sample was estimated by amplification of reference gene primers within the assay. To quantify the absolute abundance of each unique TCRbeta CDR3 rearrangement, sequence reads were collapsed and filtered. Productive Simpson clonality was computed per sample as the square root of Simpson's diversity index over productive rearrangements. TCRdb limited this immuneACCESS table to in-frame rearrangements with V and J called. A share of clones is missing; checked studies link under half to unresolved V genes, and the rest is unexplained. That table gives V, J and clone size, and the DNA gave D and trimming. For this sample the table gives about 340,000 clones, of which about 83% were detected only once. The top ten clones comprise 3% of the sample.

Germline trimming: 5 bases from V, 0 bases from J; junction bases outside gene matches: 14. Counted from cysteine to phenylalanine, this CDR3 has 19 amino acids. Solely the CDR3 DNA is kept, with 57 bases framed from the first base. CDR1 and CDR2, looked up from the germline V gene (reference sequence), are MNHNY and SVGAGI. The rearranged chain carries TRBV6-6 and TRBJ1-5, with 9 middle bases fitting TRBD1. The source material was peripheral blood. The sequence came from a man in his thirties or forties with active or convalescent COVID-19. The DNA is as follows: TGTGCCAGCAGTCCACAGGGGGCGAGCCTTACATATAGCAATCAGCCCCAGCATTTT. Its protein product is CASSPQGASLTYSNQPQHF.